The 21 T cell receptor beta chains below come from one sample, sequenced in a study of blood T cells in healthy people across ages. A sample-barcoded 5' primer and a J-beta primer mix were used in a second PCR of about 6 to 11 cycles. In TCRdb, the 5' RACE reads were re-called with MiXCR into one record per CDR3 protein. The table shows fewer than 650,000 distinct CDR3 sequences, with about 29% occurring only once. These sequences were also reported in another study, on T cells of mothers and their children.

Input material: blood. These receptors all stem from a boy aged 2 to 10 in good health.

The chain employs TRBV29-1 and TRBJ1-5, with a weak D call TRBD1 (5 bases). V gave up 3 bases and J gave up 0 bases, with 12 bases separating them. Per the germline V gene, CDR1 is SQVTM and CDR2 is ANQGSEA. CDR3 size: 15 residues. For the CDR3, the DNA is TGCAGCGTTGATCGGCGACAGCATAGCAATCAGCCCCAGCATTTT. Residues: CSVDRRQHSNQPQHF. Full variable domain (missing parts from reference TRBV29-1 and TRBJ1-5): SAVISQKPSRDICQRGTSLTIQCQVDSQVTMMFWYRQQPGQSLTLIATANQGSEATYESGFVIDKFPISRPNLTFSTLTVSNMSPEDSSIYLCSVDRRQHSNQPQHFGDGTRLSIL.

About this clonotype itself: One end of the junction does not line up with germline, which may come from a read error. The rearrangement links TRBV20-1 to TRBJ1-2; D gene ambiguous. Germline loops: CDR1 DFQATT, CDR2 SNEGSKA (reference sequence). The CDR3 loop spans 10 amino acids. The CDR3 spells CTNSDYGYTF. The CDR3, as DNA: TGTACTAACAGTGACTATGGCTACACCTTC.

This clonotype was picked up a small number of times. The V and J genes are TRBV27 and TRBJ1-4, with TRBD1 matching 7 bases. Trimming cost V 4 bases and J 6 bases; bases outside gene matches: 5. In germline, CDR1 is MNHEY, CDR2 SMNVEV (reference sequence). This CDR3 contains 14 residues. In nucleotides, the CDR3 is TGTGCCAGCAGTTCAGGGGGTATTGATGAAAAACTGTTTTTT. Its translation is CASSSGGIDEKLFF.

This chain uses TRBV29-1 with TRBJ2-2; unclear D gene. Germline CDR1 SQVTM, CDR2 ANQGSEA. Between the trimmed V and J ends, which lost 3 bases and 2 bases, there was a span of 7 bases. The CDR3 covers 13 residues. CDR3 sequence: CSVDRTNTGELFF. CDR3 bases: TGCAGCGTTGATCGGACCAACACCGGGGAGCTGTTTTTT.

V gene TRBV12-3 or TRBV12-4 combines with J gene TRBJ1-2; possible D gene TRBD1, 5 bases. The germline V and J ends were trimmed by 7 bases and 6 bases, with 15 bases remaining between them. This CDR3 region has 13 residues. Here the CDR3 DNA reads TGTGCCAGCACCACGGGGGGAGGAGATGGCTACACCTTC. This sequence encodes CASTTGGGDGYTF.

The rearrangement links TRBV7-6 to TRBJ2-5, with 9 bases matching TRBD2. TRBJ2-1 matches the DNA end more closely, so the J call is doubtful. Germline lookup yields CDR1 SGHVS and CDR2 FNYEAQ. The CDR3 length is 14 residues. CDR3 amino acids: CASSQGTSTGLQFF. CDR3 in DNA: TGTGCCAGCAGCCAAGGGACTAGCACCGGACTGCAGTTCTTC.

J is TRBJ2-3 and V is TRBV5-1; 8 positions match TRBD1. CDR3 length equals 15 residues. Unmatched junction bases numbered 5, after V lost 0 bases and J lost 5 bases. Germline lookup yields CDR1 SGHRS and CDR2 YFSETQ. Written as DNA, the CDR3 is TGCGCCAGCAGCTTGGTACAGGGGGTTGGAGATACGCAGTATTTT. Translated, it gives CASSLVQGVGDTQYF.

This sequence joins TRBV20-1 and TRBJ2-3; D is undetermined. With 4 bases removed from V and 5 bases from J, the gap between germline ends came to 10 bases. The CDR3 is made up of 12 amino acids. Germline CDR1 is DFQATT and CDR2 is SNEGSKA (reference sequence). The CDR3 nucleotides are TGCAGTGCTATGCCCCCGAGAGATACGCAGTATTTT. It specifies CSAMPPRDTQYF.

The chain is built from TRBV7-2 and TRBJ1-1; 9 bases align to TRBD1. Per the germline V gene, CDR1 is SGHTA and CDR2 is FQGNSA. This CDR3 contains 15 residues. Trimming cost V 3 bases and J 7 bases; bases outside gene matches: 9. The CDR3 protein is CASSFDRGSFNEAFF. The DNA of the CDR3 is TGTGCCAGCAGCTTCGACAGGGGGAGCTTTAATGAAGCTTTCTTT.

The chain uses TRBV9 and TRBJ2-3; D is tentatively TRBD1 or TRBD2 (6 bases each). Trimming took off 6 bases at V and 4 bases at J, with 24 bases between the two ends. CDR1 and CDR2 (germline): SGDLS, YYNGEE. The CDR3 consists of 17 residues. CDR3 in DNA: TGTGCCAGCAAGGGAGGTTCTCCGGGAAGGGGGGCAGATACGCAGTATTTT. Amino acid sequence: CASKGGSPGRGADTQYF.

The rearrangement uses TRBV29-1 and TRBJ2-1; perhaps TRBD1 as D (6 bases). Germline loops: CDR1 SQVTM, CDR2 ANQGSEA. The CDR3 consists of 11 residues. The CDR3 coding sequence is TGCTGCGGCAGGGGTGGGAATGAGCAGTTCTTC. Amino acid sequence: CCGRGGNEQFF.

Only a few counts were recorded for this clonotype. This sequence joins TRBV28 and TRBJ2-7; TRBD2 might be the D (6 bases). Germline CDR1 reads MDHEN; CDR2 reads SYDVKM. The CDR3 covers 14 residues. Trimming left V 7 bases short and J 0 bases short, with 13 bases between. CDR3 sequence: CASTHSGNSYEQYF. The CDR3 DNA is TGTGCCAGCACCCATAGCGGAAACTCCTACGAGCAGTACTTC. The entire variable domain, with the rest obtained from reference TRBV28 and TRBJ2-7, is as follows: DVKVTQSSRYLVKRTGEKVFLECVQDMDHENMFWYRQDPGLGLRLIYFSYDVKMKEKGDIPEGYSVSREKKERFSLILESASTNQTSMYLCASTHSGNSYEQYFGPGTRLTVT.

This chain connects TRBV6-2 or TRBV6-3 to TRBJ2-5, with 7 bases that match TRBD1. The CDR3 consists of 15 residues. Germline CDR1 MNHEY, CDR2 SVGEGT. The V segment lost 5 bases and the J segment 2 bases; nucleotides outside the gene matches: 8. The CDR3 here is CASSNFGTAQETQYF. The CDR3, as DNA: TGTGCCAGCAGTAACTTCGGGACAGCACAAGAGACCCAGTACTTC.

The rearrangement uses TRBV29-1 and TRBJ2-5, with D possibly matching TRBD2 (6 bases). The germline V gene encodes CDR1 SQVTM and CDR2 ANQGSEA. The CDR3 has 14 amino acids. Trimming stripped 5 bases from V and 1 base from J, with 14 bases between. This CDR3 reads CSVSGSTIQETQYF. The CDR3 region has the DNA TGCAGCGTTTCCGGGAGCACCATCCAAGAGACCCAGTACTTC.

In this sample, this clonotype turned up many times. The V and J genes are TRBV5-5 and TRBJ2-7, with D uncertain. The CDR3 length is 11 residues. Germline V CDR1 and CDR2: SGHKS, YYEKEE (reference sequence). Trimming cost V 2 bases and J 5 bases, with 5 bases left between them. CDR3: CASSFTHEQYF. The CDR3 coding sequence is TGTGCCAGCAGCTTTACCCACGAGCAGTACTTC.

The gene calls are TRBV29-1 and TRBJ2-7, with D unclear. Germline CDR1 and CDR2: SQVTM and ANQGSEA. The CDR3 has 12 amino acids. Trimming pared 2 bases from V and 4 bases from J, leaving 9 bases between. DNA for the CDR3: TGCAGCGTTGAAAGTAGTGGGTACGAGCAGTACTTC. Protein sequence: CSVESSGYEQYF.

This chain uses TRBV12-3 or TRBV12-4 with TRBJ2-7; the match to TRBD2 covers 9 bases. Unmatched junction bases numbered 10, after V lost 3 bases and J lost 4 bases. The CDR3 has 16 residues. The CDR3 loop is CASSFPTSGDQYEQYF. Here the CDR3 DNA reads TGTGCCAGCAGTTTTCCGACTAGCGGAGATCAATACGAGCAGTACTTC.

About this clonotype: An end of the junction does not agree with germline; a read error may underlie this. The chain uses TRBV12-3 or TRBV12-4 and TRBJ1-2; D is unresolved. This CDR3 region has 12 residues. The CDR3 DNA is TGTGCCAGCAGTTTTGGGTTAACCAAAATTCATTTC. It translates to CASSFGLTKIHF.

The rearrangement uses TRBV11-2 and TRBJ2-5, with 14 positions matching TRBD2. The J call may be faulty, since TRBJ2-1 better matches the DNA end. The CDR3 extends over 16 amino acids. CDR1 and CDR2 from the germline V gene are SGHAT and FQNNGV. DNA for the CDR3: TGTGCCAGCAGCCCGGGACTAGCGGGGGTGAACAATGAGCAGTTCTTC. Its translation is CASSPGLAGVNNEQFF.

The V gene is TRBV12-3 or TRBV12-4, the J gene TRBJ1-1; D call uncertain. Trimming cost V 6 bases and J 1 base, with 6 bases left between them. There are 12 residues in the CDR3. The DNA of the CDR3 is TGTGCCAGCAGGTCAAAGAACACTGAAGCTTTCTTT. Encoded protein: CASRSKNTEAFF.

This clonotype was observed a handful of times. CDR3 sequence (DNA): TGCAGTGCTAGAGATCTTAGCGGGAGAGACTACAATGAGCAGTTCTTC. This translates into CSARDLSGRDYNEQFF. This sequence joins TRBV20-1 and TRBJ2-5; 9 positions agree with TRBD2. Matching the DNA end better, TRBJ2-1 makes the J call doubtful. Germline V gene lookup returns CDR1 DFQATT and CDR2 SNEGSKA (reference sequence). CDR3 length: 16 amino acids.